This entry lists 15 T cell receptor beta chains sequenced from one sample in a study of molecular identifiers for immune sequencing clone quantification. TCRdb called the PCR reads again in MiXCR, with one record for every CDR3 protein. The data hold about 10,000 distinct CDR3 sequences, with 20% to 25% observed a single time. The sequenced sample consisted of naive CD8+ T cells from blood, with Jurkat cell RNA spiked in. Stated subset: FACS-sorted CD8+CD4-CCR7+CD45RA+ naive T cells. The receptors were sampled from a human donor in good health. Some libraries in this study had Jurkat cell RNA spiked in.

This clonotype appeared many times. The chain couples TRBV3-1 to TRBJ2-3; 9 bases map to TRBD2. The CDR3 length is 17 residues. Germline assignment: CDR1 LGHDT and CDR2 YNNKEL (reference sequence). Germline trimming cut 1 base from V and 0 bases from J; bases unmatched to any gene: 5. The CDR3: CASSQVAGEASTDTQYF. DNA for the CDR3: TGTGCCAGCAGCCAAGTAGCGGGGGAGGCTAGCACAGATACGCAGTATTTT.

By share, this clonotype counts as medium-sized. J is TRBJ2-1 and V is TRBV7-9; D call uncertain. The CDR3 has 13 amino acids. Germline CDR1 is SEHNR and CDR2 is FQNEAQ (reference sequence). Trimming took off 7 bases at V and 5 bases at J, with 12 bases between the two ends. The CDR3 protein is CASNPLRNNEQFF. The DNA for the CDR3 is TGTGCCAGCAACCCTCTCCGAAACAATGAGCAGTTCTTC.

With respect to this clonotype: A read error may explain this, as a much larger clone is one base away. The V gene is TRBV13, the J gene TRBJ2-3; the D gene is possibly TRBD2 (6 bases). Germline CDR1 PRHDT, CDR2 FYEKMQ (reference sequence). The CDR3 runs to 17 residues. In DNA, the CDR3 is TGTGTCAGCAGCCTAGCGCGATCATCCCGTAGCACAGATACGCAGTATTTT. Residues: CVSSLARSSRSTDTQYF. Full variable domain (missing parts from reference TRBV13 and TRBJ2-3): AAGVIQSPRHLIKEKRETATLKCYPIPRHDTVYWYQQGPGQDPQFLISFYEKMQSDKGSIPDRFSAQQFSDYHSELNMSSLELGDSALYFCVSSLARSSRSTDTQYFGPGTRLTVL.

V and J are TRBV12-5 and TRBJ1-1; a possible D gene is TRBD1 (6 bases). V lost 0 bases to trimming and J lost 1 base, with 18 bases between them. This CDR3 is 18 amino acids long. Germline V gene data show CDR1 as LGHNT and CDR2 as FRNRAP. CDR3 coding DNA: TGTGCTAGTGGTTTGGTTCTGACAGGAGACTACTCGAACACTGAAGCTTTCTTT. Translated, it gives CASGLVLTGDYSNTEAFF.

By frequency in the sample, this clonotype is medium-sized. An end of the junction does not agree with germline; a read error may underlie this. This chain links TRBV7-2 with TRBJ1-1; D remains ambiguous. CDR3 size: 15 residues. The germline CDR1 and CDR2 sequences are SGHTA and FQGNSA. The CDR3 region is CASSLGWQENPEAFF. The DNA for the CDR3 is TGTGCCAGCAGCTTAGGGTGGCAGGAGAACCCTGAAGCTTTCTTT.

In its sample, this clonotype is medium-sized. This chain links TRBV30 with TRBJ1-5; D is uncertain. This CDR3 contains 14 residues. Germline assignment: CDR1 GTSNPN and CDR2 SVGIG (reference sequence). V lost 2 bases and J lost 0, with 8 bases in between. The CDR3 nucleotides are TGTGCCTGGAGTTCTCTCAATAGCAATCAGCCCCAGCATTTT. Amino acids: CAWSSLNSNQPQHF.

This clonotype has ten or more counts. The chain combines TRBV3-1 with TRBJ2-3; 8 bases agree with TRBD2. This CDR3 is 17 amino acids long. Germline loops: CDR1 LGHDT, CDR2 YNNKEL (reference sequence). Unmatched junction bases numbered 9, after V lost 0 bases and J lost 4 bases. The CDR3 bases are TGTGCCAGCAGCCAAGAGTCAGCGGGAGCTTCGTCAGATACGCAGTATTTT. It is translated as CASSQESAGASSDTQYF.

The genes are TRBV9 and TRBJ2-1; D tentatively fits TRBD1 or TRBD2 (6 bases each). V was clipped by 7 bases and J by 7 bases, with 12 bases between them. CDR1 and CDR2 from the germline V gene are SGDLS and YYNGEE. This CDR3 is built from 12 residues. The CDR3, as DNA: TGTGCCAGCGGCAAAGGGGGGAATGAGCAGTTCTTC. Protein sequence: CASGKGGNEQFF.

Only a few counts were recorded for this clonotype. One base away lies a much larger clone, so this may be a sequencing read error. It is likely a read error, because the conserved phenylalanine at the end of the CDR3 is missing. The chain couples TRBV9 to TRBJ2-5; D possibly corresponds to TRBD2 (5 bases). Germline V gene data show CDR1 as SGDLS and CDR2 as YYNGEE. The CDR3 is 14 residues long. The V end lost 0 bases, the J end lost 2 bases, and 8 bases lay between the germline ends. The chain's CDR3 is CASSVAGIQETQYY. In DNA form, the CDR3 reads TGTGCCAGCAGCGTAGCGGGGATACAAGAGACCCAGTACTAC.

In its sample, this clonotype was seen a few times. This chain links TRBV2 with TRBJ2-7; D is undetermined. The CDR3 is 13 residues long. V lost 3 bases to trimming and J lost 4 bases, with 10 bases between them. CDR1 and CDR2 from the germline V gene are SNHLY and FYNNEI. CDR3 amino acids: CASSDQWIYEQYF. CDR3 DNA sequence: TGTGCCAGCAGTGATCAATGGATTTACGAGCAGTACTTC. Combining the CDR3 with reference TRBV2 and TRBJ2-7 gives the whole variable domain EPEVTQTPSHQVTQMGQEVILRCVPISNHLYFYWYRQILGQKVEFLVSFYNNEISEKSEIFDDQFSVERPDGSNFTLKIRSTKLEDSAMYFCASSDQWIYEQYFGPGTRLTVT.

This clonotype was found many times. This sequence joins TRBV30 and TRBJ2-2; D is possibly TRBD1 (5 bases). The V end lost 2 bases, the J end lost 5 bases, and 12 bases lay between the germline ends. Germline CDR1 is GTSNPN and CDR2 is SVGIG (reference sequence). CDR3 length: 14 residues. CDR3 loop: CAWSPRGSTGELFF. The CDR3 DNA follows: TGTGCCTGGAGTCCTAGGGGTTCAACCGGGGAGCTGTTTTTT.

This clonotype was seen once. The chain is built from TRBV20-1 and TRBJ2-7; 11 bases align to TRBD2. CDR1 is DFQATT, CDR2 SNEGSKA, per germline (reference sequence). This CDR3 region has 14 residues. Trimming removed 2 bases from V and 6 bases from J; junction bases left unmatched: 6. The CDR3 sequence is CSARQASGRTEQYF. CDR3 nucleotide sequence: TGCAGTGCTAGACAGGCTAGCGGGAGGACCGAGCAGTACTTC.

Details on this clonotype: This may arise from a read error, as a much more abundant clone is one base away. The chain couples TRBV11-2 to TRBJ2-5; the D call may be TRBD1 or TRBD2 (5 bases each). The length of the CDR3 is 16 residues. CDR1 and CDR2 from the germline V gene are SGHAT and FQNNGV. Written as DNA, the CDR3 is TGTGCCAGCGGCTTGGACCCTTGGGGGTACCAAGAGACCCAGTACTTC. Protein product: CASGLDPWGYQETQYF.

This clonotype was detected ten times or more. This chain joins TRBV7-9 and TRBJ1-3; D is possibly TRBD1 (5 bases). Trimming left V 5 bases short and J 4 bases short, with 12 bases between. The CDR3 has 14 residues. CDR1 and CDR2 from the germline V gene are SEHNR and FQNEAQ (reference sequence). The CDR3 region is CASSDVRDGNTIYF. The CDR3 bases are TGTGCCAGCAGCGACGTCAGGGACGGAAACACCATATATTTT.

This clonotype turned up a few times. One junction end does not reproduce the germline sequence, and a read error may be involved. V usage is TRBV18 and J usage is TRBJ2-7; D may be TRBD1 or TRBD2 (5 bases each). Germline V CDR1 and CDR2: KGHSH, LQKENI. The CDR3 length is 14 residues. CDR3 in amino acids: CASSPMAGTYVQYF. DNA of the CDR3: TGTGCCAGCTCACCCATGGCAGGGACCTACGTGCAGTACTTC.